A selection of T cell receptor beta chains follows, all from one sample in a study of T cells in Graves' hyperthyroidism and ophthalmopathy. TCRdb analysed the multiplex PCR reads with MiXCR anew, one entry per CDR3 protein. The repertoire holds about 290,000 distinct CDR3 sequences, with around 19% as singletons. The sample taken for sequencing was blood. All receptors come from a middle-aged man with Graves' ophthalmopathy. Both conserved end residues are part of each CDR3. Each record gives: D gene, CDR3 length, V gene, J gene, clone size, CDR3 protein. The D gene is left open where the match is weak. Only some rows state a clone size, as once, few, many or a class for expanded clones.

TRBD2	15	TRBV2	TRBJ2-1	many	CASSFLAGGGNEQFF
TRBD1	17	TRBV5-1	TRBJ1-4	-	CASSLAGGTGGNEKLFF
TRBD1	15	TRBV5-1	TRBJ2-1	many	CASSRTGQDYNEQFF
-	14	TRBV19	TRBJ2-3	few	CATQFSGSTDTQYF
-	14	TRBV7-6	TRBJ2-1	once	CASSFGSSYNKQFF
-	10	TRBV7-9	TRBJ2-2	-	CASWSGELFF
TRBD1	19	TRBV6-1	TRBJ2-7	many	CASSPPSGGVGPDPYEQYF
TRBD2	14	TRBV7-2	TRBJ2-7	-	CASSLGAGGYEQYF
TRBD2	16	TRBV20-1	TRBJ2-7	few	CSASPGTSGSFYEQYF
TRBD2	14	TRBV24-1	TRBJ2-3	many	CATSDGGRAGTQYF
-	14	TRBV20-1	TRBJ1-6	few	CSARGQTYNSPLHF
-	15	TRBV6-1	TRBJ1-6	few	CASNRGAAYNSPLHF
TRBD2	19	TRBV27	TRBJ2-1	-	CASSLKASGTLSSYNEQFF
-	12	TRBV6-1	TRBJ2-7	-	CASSDRHHEQYF
TRBD2	16	TRBV6-2/TRBV6-3	TRBJ2-1	-	CASSPRGGPSYNEQFF
TRBD2	15	TRBV20-1	TRBJ2-7	few	CSAREGTSGRMEQYF
-	15	TRBV2	TRBJ2-6	few	CASSEYGSGANVLTF
-	14	TRBV20-1	TRBJ2-3	few	CSASRGREADTQYF
-	15	TRBV7-9	TRBJ2-3	few	CASSLDGLGTDTQYF
-	16	TRBV5-4	TRBJ1-6	few	CASSTGRPGSNSPLHF
-	15	TRBV27	TRBJ1-5	many	CASSLLGQSNQPQHF
-	16	TRBV9	TRBJ1-6	few	CASSVGGYDYNSPLHF
-	12	TRBV20-1	TRBJ2-1	few	CSAQVIHNEQFF
-	16	TRBV6-1	TRBJ2-3	many	CASSEPQGGAGDTQYF
-	14	TRBV28	TRBJ2-7	many	CASTSPGGSYEQYF
-	16	TRBV14	TRBJ1-2	many	CASSQDGGILNYGYTF
-	16	TRBV18	TRBJ2-3	many	CASSPFISSSTDTQYF
-	12	TRBV7-9	TRBJ2-1	few	CASSLMGSEQFF
TRBD1	15	TRBV20-1	TRBJ2-7	-	CSASPPGTERYEQYF
TRBD1	16	TRBV5-1	TRBJ2-7	few	CASSFLPGQDAYEQYF
TRBD1	16	TRBV27	TRBJ1-6	few	CASTPLRDSYNSPLHF
TRBD2	15	TRBV3-1	TRBJ2-3	many	CASSRGTSGTDTQYF